This TCR beta chain was sequenced during a study of cytomegalovirus exposure and HLA in healthy donors. Study-level findings and limits: V- and J-gene trimming of TCR beta was linked (in a later analysis) to a missense DCLRE1C variant. The authors enumerated 150 to 200 TCR beta chains as linked to cytomegalovirus. Beyond CMV serostatus, there was no information to go on about immune exposure. Reportedly, TCR beta sequences accurately predicted HLA-A and HLA-B alleles in most subjects.

With regard to this clone: Antigen specificity is unknown.

The PCR used 60 Vbeta and 13 Jbeta primers. Sequencing was performed with immunoSEQ multiplex PCR; in TCRdb, only in-frame clones are kept and a portion is missing. Here the sample spans about 190,000 clones, 70% to 75% being singletons. Trimming removed 5 bases from V and 7 bases from J; junction bases left unmatched: 6. This CDR3 has 13 amino acids. Germline CDR1 is SGHAT and CDR2 is FQDESV (reference sequence). The sequenced sample was PBMCs. The gene calls are TRBV11-1 and TRBJ1-2; 8 bases map to TRBD1. The receptor's source is a man aged 25-45 years in good health and CMV-seropositive. CDR3 residues: CASSTGQGFGYTF. CDR3 DNA: TGTGCCAGCAGCACAGGACAGGGTTTTGGCTACACCTTC.